These 27 T cell receptor beta chains originate from one sample sequenced in a study of blood T cell repertoires in COVID-19. TCRdb's table, derived via immunoSEQ multiplex PCR, lists solely in-frame clones and lacks some. Of 200,000 to 250,000 clones in the sample, around three quarters were seen once. Sequenced material: peripheral blood. These TCRs come from a woman in her seventies with acute or convalescent COVID-19.

The CDR3 region is CASSQAWDGRFYEQYF. CDR3 DNA sequence: TGCGCCAGCAGCCAGGCCTGGGACGGGAGGTTCTACGAGCAGTACTTC. This chain uses TRBV4-1 with TRBJ2-7, with 7 bases aligning to TRBD2. From germline, CDR1 is MGHRA and CDR2 YSYEKL. The V gene end was trimmed by 3 bases and the J gene end by 3 bases; junction bases not matched to a gene: 11. This CDR3 spans 16 amino acids.

The V call is TRBV5-1, the J call TRBJ2-7, with D perhaps TRBD2 (6 bases). Trimming took off 0 bases at V and 2 bases at J, with 15 bases between the two ends. Germline V gives CDR1 SGHRS, CDR2 YFSETQ. This CDR3 comprises 16 residues. In DNA form, the CDR3 reads TGCGCCAGCAGCTTGGCCGGGGGACGGTCAACCTACGAGCAGTACTTC. This sequence encodes CASSLAGGRSTYEQYF.

The chain links TRBV28 to TRBJ2-3; TRBD2 is a possible D gene (7 bases). Germline V lookup: CDR1 MDHEN, CDR2 SYDVKM. Deletions cut 4 bases from V and 3 bases from J, with 17 bases between. The CDR3 loop spans 16 amino acids. CDR3 protein: CASSSAGATRTDTQYF. The CDR3 nucleotides read TGTGCCAGCAGTTCCGCGGGGGCAACTCGGACAGATACGCAGTATTTT.

The rearrangement links TRBV11-3 to TRBJ2-7; 14 nucleotides align to TRBD2. V trimming: 4 bases; J trimming: 3 bases; junction bases outside the gene matches: 2. CDR1 SGHNT and CDR2 YENEEA come from the germline V gene. This CDR3 is 15 amino acids long. The CDR3 region has the DNA TGTGCCAGCAGCTCGGGACTAGCGGGAGACTACGAGCAGTACTTC. The encoded protein is CASSSGLAGDYEQYF.

The rearrangement links TRBV15 to TRBJ1-4; D gene unclear. Trimming cost V 1 base and J 2 bases, with 8 bases left between them. The CDR3 contains 15 residues. Germline assignment: CDR1 LNHNV and CDR2 YYDKDF (reference sequence). CDR3 nucleotides: TGTGCCACCAGCAGAGCGGGGTTTACTAATGAAAAACTGTTTTTT. This sequence encodes CATSRAGFTNEKLFF.

This sequence joins TRBV28 and TRBJ1-2; no firm D call. V lost 2 bases and J 5 bases, leaving 18 bases between the germline ends. Germline V gives CDR1 MDHEN, CDR2 SYDVKM. The length of the CDR3 is 16 residues. This CDR3 reads CASSLRSSGYWYGYTF. The CDR3 DNA reads as TGTGCCAGCAGTTTACGCTCTTCCGGGTATTGGTATGGCTACACCTTC.

The rearrangement joins TRBV5-1 to TRBJ2-3; D might be TRBD2 (6 bases). Germline V gene sequence: CDR1 SGHRS, CDR2 YFSETQ. V was trimmed by 0 bases and J by 4 bases, leaving 15 bases between them. The CDR3 is 16 residues long. CDR3 coding DNA: TGCGCCAGCAGCTTGGCCTTTGGGCCGGGGGCAGATACGCAGTATTTT. Encoded protein: CASSLAFGPGADTQYF. The whole variable domain, remainder taken from reference TRBV5-1 and TRBJ2-3, is KAGVTQTPRYLIKTRGQQVTLSCSPISGHRSVSWYQQTPGQGLQFLFEYFSETQRNKGNFPGRFSGRQFSNSRSEMNVSTLELGDSALYLCASSLAFGPGADTQYFGPGTRLTVL.

This chain joins TRBV6-5 and TRBJ1-5, with D possibly TRBD1 on 6 matching bases. Germline loops: CDR1 MNHEY, CDR2 SVGAGI. The length of the CDR3 is 12 residues. The V and J ends lost 8 bases and 4 bases respectively, with 9 bases between them. The chain's CDR3 is CASGTLNQPQHF. DNA of the CDR3: TGTGCCAGCGGGACACTTAATCAGCCCCAGCATTTT.

This clone showed up just a few times. J is TRBJ2-7 and V is TRBV28; 10 nucleotides align to TRBD1. The CDR3 is made up of 15 amino acids. J gave up 3 bases and V 10 bases, and 12 bases lay outside the gene matches. Germline CDR1 MDHEN, CDR2 SYDVKM. CDR3 protein: CATLSPGQGNYEQYF. CDR3 nucleotide sequence: TGTGCCACCCTCTCGCCGGGACAGGGGAACTACGAGCAGTACTTC.

V and J are TRBV18 and TRBJ2-1, with 12 bases that match TRBD2. Germline CDR1 KGHSH, CDR2 LQKENI. The trim removed 4 bases at V and 8 bases at J, leaving 3 bases unmatched. This CDR3 is 14 amino acids long. CDR3 bases: TGTGCCAGCTCACGACTAGCGGGAGCTCATGAGCAGTTCTTC. It yields the protein CASSRLAGAHEQFF.

This clone was recorded once. The V gene is TRBV11-2, the J gene TRBJ1-2; 8 bases line up with TRBD1. Germline lookup yields CDR1 SGHAT and CDR2 FQNNGV. After removal of 2 bases from V and 1 base from J, the junction contained 6 bases not matched to a gene. This CDR3 comprises 16 residues. The DNA for the CDR3 is TGTGCCAGCAGCTTACCCGGGACAGGCAGTAACTATGGCTACACCTTC. Protein sequence: CASSLPGTGSNYGYTF.

The chain employs TRBV6-5 and TRBJ2-2; no clear D. Trimming left V 4 bases short and J 1 base short, with 10 bases between. CDR3 length: 15 amino acids. Germline loops: CDR1 MNHEY, CDR2 SVGAGI. CDR3 nucleotides: TGTGCCAGCAGTTTATTAACAGAGAACACCGGGGAGCTGTTTTTT. Its protein is CASSLLTENTGELFF.

The chain joins TRBV28 to TRBJ2-7; 7 nucleotides line up with TRBD2. V was pared by 6 bases and J by 0 bases, with 8 bases of the junction left unmatched. The germline CDR1 and CDR2 sequences are MDHEN and SYDVKM. This CDR3 is built from 15 residues. CDR3 region: CASSISGASSYEQYF. CDR3 coding DNA: TGTGCCAGCAGCATCAGCGGGGCTAGCTCCTACGAGCAGTACTTC.

The rearrangement links TRBV7-3 to TRBJ1-1, with 7 bases matching TRBD1. CDR1 is SGHTA and CDR2 is FQGTGA in the germline V gene. J lost 5 bases, V lost 5 bases, and 11 bases had no gene match. There are 15 residues in the CDR3. The CDR3 DNA reads TGTGCCAGCAGCACCCCCAGGGGGGAGGTTACTGAAGCTTTCTTT. It codes for CASSTPRGEVTEAFF.

This chain joins TRBV7-2 and TRBJ2-1; D call uncertain. This CDR3 region has 15 residues. Looked up from germline, CDR1 is SGHTA and CDR2 is FQGNSA. With 0 bases removed from V and 4 bases from J, the gap between germline ends came to 10 bases. The CDR3 nucleotides are TGTGCCAGCAGCTTAGCGAGTAGAGCGTACAATGAGCAGTTCTTC. Residues: CASSLASRAYNEQFF.

The chain links TRBV6-6 to TRBJ1-2; D remains ambiguous. The CDR3 covers 14 residues. The germline V gene has CDR1 MNHNY and CDR2 SVGAGI (reference sequence). The germline V and J ends were trimmed by 7 bases and 6 bases, with 18 bases remaining between them. CDR3 coding DNA: TGTGCCAGCACCTACGCGCGGGCCGGCGATGGCTACACCTTC. Translated, it gives CASTYARAGDGYTF.

The chain couples TRBV5-1 to TRBJ1-1; a weak D match, TRBD1 (6 bases). The CDR3 is 12 residues long. V lost 4 bases and J lost 11, with 15 bases in between. CDR1 SGHRS and CDR2 YFSETQ come from the germline V gene. The DNA for the CDR3 is TGCGCCAGCAGCACCGGACAGTTGGAGGCTTTCTTT. Translation: CASSTGQLEAFF.

This clone was seen a handful of times. The CDR3 DNA follows: TGTGCCAGCAGCTTAGGTTCCGGGACAGGGACCTACGAGCAGTACTTC. Amino acids: CASSLGSGTGTYEQYF. The V call is TRBV7-9, the J call TRBJ2-7; 9 nucleotides match TRBD1. The germline V gene encodes CDR1 SEHNR and CDR2 FQNEAQ (reference sequence). The CDR3 loop spans 16 amino acids. Unmatched junction bases numbered 6, after V lost 1 base and J lost 2 bases.

The V gene is TRBV10-3, the J gene TRBJ2-7; 9 bases are shared with TRBD2. CDR3 size: 17 residues. Per the germline V gene, CDR1 is ENHRY and CDR2 is SYGVKD. V shed 0 bases, J shed 4 bases, and the junction held 10 bases outside the gene matches. CDR3 residues: CAISESGSLAGLYEQYF. CDR3 bases: TGTGCCATCAGTGAGTCCGGATCCCTAGCGGGGTTATACGAGCAGTACTTC.

The gene calls are TRBV5-1 and TRBJ2-7; D is uncertain. CDR1 and CDR2 from the germline V gene are SGHRS and YFSETQ. The CDR3 spans 12 residues. Deletions cut 2 bases from V and 3 bases from J, with 6 bases between. The chain's CDR3 is CASSFNLYEQYF. The CDR3 DNA follows: TGCGCCAGCAGCTTTAATCTCTACGAGCAGTACTTC.

The chain has TRBV6-2 or TRBV6-3 and TRBJ1-4; tentatively, D is TRBD1 (6 bases). Trimming stripped 5 bases from V and 11 bases from J, with 9 bases between. Per the germline V gene, CDR1 is MNHEY and CDR2 is SVGEGT. This CDR3 is 11 amino acids long. In nucleotides, the CDR3 is TGTGCCAGCAGTAACACAGGGAAACTGTTTTTT. Translated, it gives CASSNTGKLFF.

V and J are TRBV30 and TRBJ1-6; unclear D gene. Trimming removed 4 bases from V and 0 bases from J, with 13 bases in between. The CDR3 extends over 16 amino acids. The germline V gene encodes CDR1 GTSNPN and CDR2 SVGIG (reference sequence). The CDR3 loop reads CAWTRKESSYNSPLHF. For the CDR3, the DNA is TGTGCCTGGACGAGAAAGGAGAGCTCCTATAATTCACCCCTCCACTTT. Based on the CDR3 plus reference TRBV30 and TRBJ1-6, the full variable domain is SQTIHQWPATLVQPVGSPLSLECTVEGTSNPNLYWYRQAAGRGLQLLFYSVGIGQISSEVPQNLSASRPQDRQFILSSKKLLLSDSGFYLCAWTRKESSYNSPLHFGNGTRLTVT.

The rearrangement links TRBV6-1 to TRBJ2-6; the match to TRBD2 covers 7 bases. V was pared by 2 bases and J by 0 bases, with 7 bases of the junction left unmatched. The V gene's germline CDR1 is MNHNS and CDR2 SASEGT. The CDR3 runs 18 residues. CDR3 DNA sequence: TGTGCCAGCAGTGAAAGCGGGACGGACCACTCTGGGGCCAACGTCCTGACTTTC. Encoded protein: CASSESGTDHSGANVLTF.

A few counts support this clone. The chain employs TRBV24-1 and TRBJ2-1; D is possibly TRBD1 (6 bases). V lost 0 bases to trimming and J lost 15 bases, with 20 bases between them. This CDR3 has 15 amino acids. The germline V gene encodes CDR1 KGHDR and CDR2 SFDVKD. The CDR3 DNA follows: TGTGCCACCAGTGATTTGGGTAGGGGGACGTTCGGGCTGTTCTTC. Translation gives CATSDLGRGTFGLFF.

The chain carries TRBV29-1 and TRBJ2-4; 9 bases align to TRBD2. The CDR3 has 12 residues. The trim removed 6 bases at V and 5 bases at J, leaving 2 bases unmatched. CDR1 SQVTM and CDR2 ANQGSEA come from the germline V gene. Written as DNA, the CDR3 is TGCAGCGTAGTAGCGGGAGAAAACATTCAGTACTTC. Amino acids: CSVVAGENIQYF.

This chain links TRBV6-2 or TRBV6-3 with TRBJ2-6; 9 nucleotides line up with TRBD2. The germline V gene has CDR1 MNHEY and CDR2 SVGEGT. There are 19 residues in the CDR3. The junction had 10 bases not matched to a gene; V was cut back by 2 bases and J by 2 bases. The CDR3 DNA follows: TGTGCCAGCAGTTACCTCCCAGCGGGAGGTGTTGCTGGGGCCAACGTCCTGACTTTC. It codes for CASSYLPAGGVAGANVLTF.

The V call is TRBV2, the J call TRBJ1-2; D remains ambiguous. Trimming pared 3 bases from V and 0 bases from J, leaving 11 bases between. CDR1 and CDR2 (germline): SNHLY, FYNNEI. The CDR3 is 15 residues long. The CDR3 DNA follows: TGTGCCAGCAGTGAGGGCGGGGAATCTAACTATGGCTACACCTTC. It translates to CASSEGGESNYGYTF.